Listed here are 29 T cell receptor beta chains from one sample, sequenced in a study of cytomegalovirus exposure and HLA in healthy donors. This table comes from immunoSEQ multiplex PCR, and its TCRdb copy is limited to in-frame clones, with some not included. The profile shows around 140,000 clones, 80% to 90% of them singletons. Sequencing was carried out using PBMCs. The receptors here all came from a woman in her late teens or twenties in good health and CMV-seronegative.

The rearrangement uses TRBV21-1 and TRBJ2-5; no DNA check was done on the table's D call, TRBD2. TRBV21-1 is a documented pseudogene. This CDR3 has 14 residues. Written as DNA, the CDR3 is TGTGCCAGCAGCAGCGCGGAGTCTCAAGAGACCCAGTACTTC. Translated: CASSSAESQETQYF.

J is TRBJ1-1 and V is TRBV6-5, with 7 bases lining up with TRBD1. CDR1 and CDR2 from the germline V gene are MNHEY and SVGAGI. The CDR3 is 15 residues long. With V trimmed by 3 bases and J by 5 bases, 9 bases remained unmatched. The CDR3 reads CASSYSTTGSTEAFF. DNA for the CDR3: TGTGCCAGCAGTTATTCCACGACAGGGAGTACTGAAGCTTTCTTT.

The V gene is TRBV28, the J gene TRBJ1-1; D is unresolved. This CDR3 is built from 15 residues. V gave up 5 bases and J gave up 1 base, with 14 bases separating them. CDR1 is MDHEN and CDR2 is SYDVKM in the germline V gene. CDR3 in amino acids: CASSPPILKNTEAFF. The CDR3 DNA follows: TGTGCCAGCAGTCCCCCGATCCTAAAGAACACTGAAGCTTTCTTT.

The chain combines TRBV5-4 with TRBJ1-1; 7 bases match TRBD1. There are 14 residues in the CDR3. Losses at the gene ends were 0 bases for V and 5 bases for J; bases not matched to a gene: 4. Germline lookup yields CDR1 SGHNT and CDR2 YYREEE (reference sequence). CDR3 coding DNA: TGTGCCAGCAGCTTGGACAGGGGAAGGACTGAAGCTTTCTTT. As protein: CASSLDRGRTEAFF.

CDR3 sequence: CASGWRLGTEAFF. The CDR3 DNA follows: TGTGCTAGTGGTTGGCGACTGGGCACTGAAGCTTTCTTT. The chain is built from TRBV12-5 and TRBJ1-1; D unclear. The CDR3 has 13 amino acids. Germline CDR1 reads LGHNT; CDR2 reads FRNRAP. V gave up 4 bases and J gave up 4 bases, with 10 bases separating them.

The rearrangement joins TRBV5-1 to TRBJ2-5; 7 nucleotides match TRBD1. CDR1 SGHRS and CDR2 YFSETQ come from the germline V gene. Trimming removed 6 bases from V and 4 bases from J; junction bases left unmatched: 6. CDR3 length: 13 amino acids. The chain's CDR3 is CASTQTGLETQYF. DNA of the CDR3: TGCGCCAGCACCCAGACAGGGTTAGAGACCCAGTACTTC.

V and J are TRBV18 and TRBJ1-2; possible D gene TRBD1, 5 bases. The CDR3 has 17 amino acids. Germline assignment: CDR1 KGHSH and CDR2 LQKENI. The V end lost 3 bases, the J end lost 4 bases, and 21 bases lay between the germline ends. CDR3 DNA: TGTGCCAGCTCACCTTGGTCTTATCTTCAGGGAGGCTATGGCTACACCTTC. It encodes CASSPWSYLQGGYGYTF.

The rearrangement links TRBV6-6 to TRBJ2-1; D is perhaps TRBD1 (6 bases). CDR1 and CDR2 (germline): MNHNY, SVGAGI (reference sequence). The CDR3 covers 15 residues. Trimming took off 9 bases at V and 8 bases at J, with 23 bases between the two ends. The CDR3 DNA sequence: TGTGCCAGTACGTACAGGGCAAGGAACTGGGATGAGCAGTTCTTC. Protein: CASTYRARNWDEQFF.

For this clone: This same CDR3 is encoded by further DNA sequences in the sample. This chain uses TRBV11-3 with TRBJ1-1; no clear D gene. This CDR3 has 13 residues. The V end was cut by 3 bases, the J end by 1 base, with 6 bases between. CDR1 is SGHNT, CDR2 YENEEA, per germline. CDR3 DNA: TGTGCCAGCAGCTTCACGGGGAACACTGAAGCTTTCTTT. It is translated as CASSFTGNTEAFF.

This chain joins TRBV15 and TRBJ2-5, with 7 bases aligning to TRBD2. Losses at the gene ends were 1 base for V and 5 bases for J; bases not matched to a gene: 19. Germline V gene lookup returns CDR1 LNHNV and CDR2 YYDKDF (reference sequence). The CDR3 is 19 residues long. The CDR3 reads CATSRVRFGTISPGETQYF. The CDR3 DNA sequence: TGTGCCACCAGCAGAGTACGATTCGGGACTATTTCTCCCGGGGAGACCCAGTACTTC.

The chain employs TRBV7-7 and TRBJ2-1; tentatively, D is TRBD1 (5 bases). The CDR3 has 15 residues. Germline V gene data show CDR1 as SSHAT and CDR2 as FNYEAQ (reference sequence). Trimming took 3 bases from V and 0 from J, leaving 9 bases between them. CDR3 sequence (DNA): TGTGCCAGCAGCTTTGCAGGGTCCTCCTACAATGAGCAGTTCTTC. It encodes CASSFAGSSYNEQFF.

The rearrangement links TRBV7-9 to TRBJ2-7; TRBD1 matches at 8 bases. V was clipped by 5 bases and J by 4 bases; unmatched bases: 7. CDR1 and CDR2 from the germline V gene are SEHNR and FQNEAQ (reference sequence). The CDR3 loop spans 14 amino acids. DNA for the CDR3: TGTGCCAGCAGCGGTTCACAGGGGGGTTACGAGCAGTACTTC. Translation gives CASSGSQGGYEQYF.

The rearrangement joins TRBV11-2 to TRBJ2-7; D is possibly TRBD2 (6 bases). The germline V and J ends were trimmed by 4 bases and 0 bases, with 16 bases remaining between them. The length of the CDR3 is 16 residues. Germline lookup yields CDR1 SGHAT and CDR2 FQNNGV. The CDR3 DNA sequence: TGTGCCAGCAGCTCACCTACCCGGGACTCCTCCTACGAGCAGTACTTC. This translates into CASSSPTRDSSYEQYF.

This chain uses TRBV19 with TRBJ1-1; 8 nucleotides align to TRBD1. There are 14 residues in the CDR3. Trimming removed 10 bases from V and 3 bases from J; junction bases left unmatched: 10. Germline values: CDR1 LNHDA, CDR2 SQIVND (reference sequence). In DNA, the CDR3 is TGTGCCACCCTGGACAGGGCTTTGTACACTGAAGCTTTCTTT. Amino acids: CATLDRALYTEAFF.

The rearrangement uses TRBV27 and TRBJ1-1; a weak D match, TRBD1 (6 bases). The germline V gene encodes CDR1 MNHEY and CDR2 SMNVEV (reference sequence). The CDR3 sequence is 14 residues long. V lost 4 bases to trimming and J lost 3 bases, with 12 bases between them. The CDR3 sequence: CASSYTGLDTEAFF. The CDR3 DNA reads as TGTGCCAGCAGTTATACAGGGCTGGACACTGAAGCTTTCTTT.

The CDR3 here is CASSTGQGYYEQYF. CDR3 in DNA: TGTGCCAGCTCTACGGGACAGGGTTACTACGAGCAGTACTTC. The chain recombines TRBV18 with TRBJ2-7; 9 nucleotides match TRBD1. With V trimmed by 6 bases and J by 3 bases, 6 bases remained unmatched. Germline loops: CDR1 KGHSH, CDR2 LQKENI. The CDR3 is made up of 14 amino acids.

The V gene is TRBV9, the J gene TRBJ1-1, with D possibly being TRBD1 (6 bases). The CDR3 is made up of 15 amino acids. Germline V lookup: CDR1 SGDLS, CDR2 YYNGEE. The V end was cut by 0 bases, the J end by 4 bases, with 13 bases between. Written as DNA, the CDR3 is TGTGCCAGCAGCGTAGTAGGTCAGGGGCGCACTGAAGCTTTCTTT. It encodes CASSVVGQGRTEAFF.

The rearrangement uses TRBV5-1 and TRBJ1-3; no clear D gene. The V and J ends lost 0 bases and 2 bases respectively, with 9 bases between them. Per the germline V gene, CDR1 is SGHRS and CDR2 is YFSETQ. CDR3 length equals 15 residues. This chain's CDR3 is CASSLGSLPGNTIYF. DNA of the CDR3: TGCGCCAGCAGCTTGGGATCTCTACCTGGAAACACCATATATTTT.

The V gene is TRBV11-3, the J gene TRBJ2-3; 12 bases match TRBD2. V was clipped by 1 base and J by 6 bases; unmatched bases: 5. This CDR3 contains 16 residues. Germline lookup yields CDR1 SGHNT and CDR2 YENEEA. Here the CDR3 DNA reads TGTGCCAGCAGCTTAGGACTAGCGGGGGCCGTGGATACGCAGTATTTT. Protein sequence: CASSLGLAGAVDTQYF.

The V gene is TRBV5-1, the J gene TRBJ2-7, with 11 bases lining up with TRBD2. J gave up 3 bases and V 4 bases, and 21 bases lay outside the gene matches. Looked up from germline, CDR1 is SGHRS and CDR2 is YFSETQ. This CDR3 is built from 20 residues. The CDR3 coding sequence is TGCGCCAGCAGCCCCGGACTAGCGGGTGGTGCCGTAGATAACGACTACGAGCAGTACTTC. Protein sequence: CASSPGLAGGAVDNDYEQYF.

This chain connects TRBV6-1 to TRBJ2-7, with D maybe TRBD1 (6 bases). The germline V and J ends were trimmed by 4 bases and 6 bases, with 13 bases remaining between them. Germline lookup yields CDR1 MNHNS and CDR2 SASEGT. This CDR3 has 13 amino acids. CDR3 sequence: CASSVSGVIEQYF. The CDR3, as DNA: TGTGCCAGCAGTGTGTCAGGGGTTATCGAGCAGTACTTC.

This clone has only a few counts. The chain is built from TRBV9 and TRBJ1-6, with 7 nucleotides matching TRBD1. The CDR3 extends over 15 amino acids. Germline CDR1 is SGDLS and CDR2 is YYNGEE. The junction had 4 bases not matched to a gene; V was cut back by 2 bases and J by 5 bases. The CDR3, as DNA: TGTGCCAGCAGCGTTTACGGGACAGATAATTCACCCCTCCACTTT. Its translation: CASSVYGTDNSPLHF.

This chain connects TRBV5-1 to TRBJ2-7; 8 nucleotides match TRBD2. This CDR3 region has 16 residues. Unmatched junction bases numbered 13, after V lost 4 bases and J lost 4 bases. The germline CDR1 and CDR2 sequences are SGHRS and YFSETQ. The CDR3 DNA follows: TGCGCCAGCAGCGAATTGGAGCGGGGGCGCGGGTACGAGCAGTACTTC. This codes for CASSELERGRGYEQYF.

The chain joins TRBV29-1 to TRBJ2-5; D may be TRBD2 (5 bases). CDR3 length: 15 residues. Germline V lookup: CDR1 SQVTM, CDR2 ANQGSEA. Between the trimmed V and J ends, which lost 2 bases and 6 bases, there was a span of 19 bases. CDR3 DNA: TGCAGCGTTGAAACGGGGTGGGTGGGAGCTAAGACCCAGTACTTC. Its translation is CSVETGWVGAKTQYF.

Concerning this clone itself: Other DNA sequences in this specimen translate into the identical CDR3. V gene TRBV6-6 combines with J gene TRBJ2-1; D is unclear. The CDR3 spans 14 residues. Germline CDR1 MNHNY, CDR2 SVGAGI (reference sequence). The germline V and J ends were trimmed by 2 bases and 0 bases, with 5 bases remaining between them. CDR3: CASSYRSSYNEQFF. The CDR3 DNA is TGTGCCAGCAGTTACCGTAGCTCCTACAATGAGCAGTTCTTC.

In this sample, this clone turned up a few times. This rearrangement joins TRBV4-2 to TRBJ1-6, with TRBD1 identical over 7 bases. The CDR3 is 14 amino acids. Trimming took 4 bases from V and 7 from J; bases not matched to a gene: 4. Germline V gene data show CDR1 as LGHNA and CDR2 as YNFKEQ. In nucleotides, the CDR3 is TGTGCCAGCAGCCTGACAGGGACCAATTCACCCCTCCACTTT. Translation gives CASSLTGTNSPLHF.

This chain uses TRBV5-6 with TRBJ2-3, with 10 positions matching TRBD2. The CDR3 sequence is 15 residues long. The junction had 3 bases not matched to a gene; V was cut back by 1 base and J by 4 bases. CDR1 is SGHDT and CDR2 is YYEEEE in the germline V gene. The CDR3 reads CASSLSLAGADTQYF. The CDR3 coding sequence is TGTGCCAGCAGCTTGTCCCTAGCGGGGGCAGATACGCAGTATTTT.

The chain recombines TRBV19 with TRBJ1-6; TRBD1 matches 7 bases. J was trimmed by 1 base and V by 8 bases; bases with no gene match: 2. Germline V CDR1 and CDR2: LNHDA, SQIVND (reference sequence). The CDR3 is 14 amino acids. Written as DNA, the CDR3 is TGTGCCAGTCAGGGGGGATCCTATAATTCACCCCTCCACTTT. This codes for CASQGGSYNSPLHF.

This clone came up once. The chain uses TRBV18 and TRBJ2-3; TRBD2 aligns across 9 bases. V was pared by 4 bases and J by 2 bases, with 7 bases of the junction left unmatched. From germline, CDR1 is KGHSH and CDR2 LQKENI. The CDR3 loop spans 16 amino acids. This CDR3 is CASSRNLAGATDTQYF. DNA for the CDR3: TGTGCCAGCTCACGAAACTTAGCGGGGGCCACAGATACGCAGTATTTT.